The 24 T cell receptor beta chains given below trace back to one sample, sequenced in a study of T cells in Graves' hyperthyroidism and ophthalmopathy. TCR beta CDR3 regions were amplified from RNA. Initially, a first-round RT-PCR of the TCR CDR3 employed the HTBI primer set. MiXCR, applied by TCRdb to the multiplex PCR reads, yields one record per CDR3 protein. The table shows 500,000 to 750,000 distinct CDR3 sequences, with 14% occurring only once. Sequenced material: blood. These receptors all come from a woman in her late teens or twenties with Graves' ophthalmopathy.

The CDR3 nucleotides read TGTGCCAGCAGCTATCCCCCAGCGGGAGGGCCAGACGAGCAGTACTTC. Translated: CASSYPPAGGPDEQYF. J is TRBJ2-7 and V is TRBV5-4; 10 nucleotides agree with TRBD2. The germline gives CDR1 SGHNT, CDR2 YYREEE (reference sequence). The CDR3 length is 16 residues. The trim removed 3 bases at V and 5 bases at J, leaving 11 bases unmatched.

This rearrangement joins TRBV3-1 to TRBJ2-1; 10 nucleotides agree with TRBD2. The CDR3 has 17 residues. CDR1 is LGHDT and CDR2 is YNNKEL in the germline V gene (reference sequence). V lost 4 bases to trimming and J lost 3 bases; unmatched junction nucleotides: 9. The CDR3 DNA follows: TGTGCCAGCAGCCCCGGGTGGGGGACTAGCGTCTACAATGAGCAGTTCTTC. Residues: CASSPGWGTSVYNEQFF.

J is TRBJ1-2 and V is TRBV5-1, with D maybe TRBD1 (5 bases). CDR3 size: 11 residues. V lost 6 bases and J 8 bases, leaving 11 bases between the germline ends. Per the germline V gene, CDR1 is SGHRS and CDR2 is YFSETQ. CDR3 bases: TGCGCCAGCATGGGGGGTTCCGGCTACACCTTC. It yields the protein CASMGGSGYTF.

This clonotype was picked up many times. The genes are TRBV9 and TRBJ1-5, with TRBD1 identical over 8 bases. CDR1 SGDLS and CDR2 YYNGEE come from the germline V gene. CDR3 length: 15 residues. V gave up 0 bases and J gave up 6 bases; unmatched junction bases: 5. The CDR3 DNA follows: TGTGCCAGCAGCGTAGATGGACAGGGTGGTCAGCCCCAGCATTTT. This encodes CASSVDGQGGQPQHF.

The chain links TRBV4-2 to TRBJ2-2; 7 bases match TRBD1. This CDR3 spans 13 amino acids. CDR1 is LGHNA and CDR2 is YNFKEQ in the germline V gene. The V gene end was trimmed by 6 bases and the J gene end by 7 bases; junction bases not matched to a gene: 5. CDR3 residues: CASRVGGIGELFF. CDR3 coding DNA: TGTGCCAGCAGGGTAGGGGGCATCGGGGAGCTGTTTTTT.

The CDR3 DNA follows: TGTGCTAGTACGGGGGGGGCTTCTGCCAAAAACATTCAGTACTTC. This codes for CASTGGASAKNIQYF. The J gene is TRBJ2-4, the V gene TRBV6-1, with 8 bases that match TRBD2. The CDR3 runs 15 residues. CDR1 MNHNS and CDR2 SASEGT come from the germline V gene.

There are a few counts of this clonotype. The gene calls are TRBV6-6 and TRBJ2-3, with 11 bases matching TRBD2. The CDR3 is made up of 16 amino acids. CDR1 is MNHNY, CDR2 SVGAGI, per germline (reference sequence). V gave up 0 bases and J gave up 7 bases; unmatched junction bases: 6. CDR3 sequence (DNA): TGTGCCAGCAGTTACTCGGGACTAGCGGATTCCTATACGCAGTATTTT. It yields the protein CASSYSGLADSYTQYF.

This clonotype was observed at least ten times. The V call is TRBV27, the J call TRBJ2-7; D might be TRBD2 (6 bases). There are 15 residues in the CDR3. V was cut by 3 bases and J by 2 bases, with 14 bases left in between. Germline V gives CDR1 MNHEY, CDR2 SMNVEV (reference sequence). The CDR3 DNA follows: TGTGCCAGCAGTTTTTCCGGGGGTGGGCCCTACGAGCAGTACTTC. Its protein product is CASSFSGGGPYEQYF.

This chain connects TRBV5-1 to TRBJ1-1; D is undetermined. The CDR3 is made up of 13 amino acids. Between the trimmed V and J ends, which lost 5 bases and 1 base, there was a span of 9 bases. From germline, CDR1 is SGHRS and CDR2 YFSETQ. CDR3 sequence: CASRVTRNTEAFF. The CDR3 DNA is TGCGCCAGCAGGGTTACCCGGAACACTGAAGCTTTCTTT.

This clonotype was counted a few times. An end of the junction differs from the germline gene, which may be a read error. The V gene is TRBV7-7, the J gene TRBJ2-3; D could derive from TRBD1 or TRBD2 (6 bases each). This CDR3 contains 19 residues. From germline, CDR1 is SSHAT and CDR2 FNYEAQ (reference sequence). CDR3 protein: CASSSQPGGRGFSTDTQYF. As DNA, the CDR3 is TGTGCTAGCAGCTCCCAACCCGGGGGCAGGGGTTTTAGCACAGATACGCAGTATTTT.

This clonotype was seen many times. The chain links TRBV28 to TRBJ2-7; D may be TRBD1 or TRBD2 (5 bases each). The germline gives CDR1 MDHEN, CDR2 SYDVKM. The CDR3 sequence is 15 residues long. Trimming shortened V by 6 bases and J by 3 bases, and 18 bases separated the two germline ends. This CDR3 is CASSSPTGTRYEQYF. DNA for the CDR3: TGTGCCAGCAGCTCACCCACCGGGACCCGCTACGAGCAGTACTTC.

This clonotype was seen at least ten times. CDR3: CASGSPGQFYEQYF. The CDR3 DNA sequence: TGTGCTAGTGGTTCCCCCGGACAGTTCTACGAGCAGTACTTC. The chain combines TRBV12-5 with TRBJ2-7, with D perhaps TRBD1 (6 bases). CDR3 length: 14 amino acids. Germline CDR1 and CDR2: LGHNT and FRNRAP. V was clipped by 4 bases and J by 3 bases, with 13 bases between them.

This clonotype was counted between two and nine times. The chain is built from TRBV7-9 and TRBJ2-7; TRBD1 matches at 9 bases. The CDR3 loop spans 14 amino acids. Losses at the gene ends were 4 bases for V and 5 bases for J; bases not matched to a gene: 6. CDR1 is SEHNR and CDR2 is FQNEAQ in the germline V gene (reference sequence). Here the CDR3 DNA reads TGTGCCAGCAGCTGGGGGACAGGGTCTAACGAGCAGTACTTC. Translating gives CASSWGTGSNEQYF.

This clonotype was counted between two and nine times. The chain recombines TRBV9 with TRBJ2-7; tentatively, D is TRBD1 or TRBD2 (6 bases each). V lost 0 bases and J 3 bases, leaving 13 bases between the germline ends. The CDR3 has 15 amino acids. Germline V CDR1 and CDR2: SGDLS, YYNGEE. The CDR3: CASSVAWGAVYEQYF. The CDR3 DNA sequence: TGTGCCAGCAGCGTAGCTTGGGGGGCCGTCTACGAGCAGTACTTC.

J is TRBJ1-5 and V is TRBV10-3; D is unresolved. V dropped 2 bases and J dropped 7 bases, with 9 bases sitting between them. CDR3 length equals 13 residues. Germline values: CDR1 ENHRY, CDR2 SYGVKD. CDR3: CAISETPGQPQHF. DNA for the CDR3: TGTGCCATCAGTGAGACCCCCGGCCAGCCCCAGCATTTT.

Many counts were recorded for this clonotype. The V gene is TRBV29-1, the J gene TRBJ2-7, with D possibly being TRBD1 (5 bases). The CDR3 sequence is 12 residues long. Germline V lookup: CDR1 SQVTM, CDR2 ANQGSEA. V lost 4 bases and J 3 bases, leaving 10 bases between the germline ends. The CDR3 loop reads CSVAGQNYEQYF. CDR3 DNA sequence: TGCAGCGTTGCAGGGCAGAACTACGAGCAGTACTTC.

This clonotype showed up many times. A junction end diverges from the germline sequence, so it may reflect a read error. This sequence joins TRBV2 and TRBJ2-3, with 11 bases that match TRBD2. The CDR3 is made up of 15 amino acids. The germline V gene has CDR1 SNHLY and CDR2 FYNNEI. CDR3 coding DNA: TGTGTCAGCAGTGGGACTAGCGGATACACAGATACGCAGTATTTT. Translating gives CVSSGTSGYTDTQYF.

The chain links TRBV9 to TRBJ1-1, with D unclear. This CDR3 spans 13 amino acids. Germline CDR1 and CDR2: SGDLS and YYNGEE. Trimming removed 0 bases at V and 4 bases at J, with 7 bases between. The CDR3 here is CASSVAMGTEAFF. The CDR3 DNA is TGTGCCAGCAGCGTAGCTATGGGCACTGAAGCTTTCTTT. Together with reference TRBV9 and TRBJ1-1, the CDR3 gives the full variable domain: DSGVTQTPKHLITATGQRVTLRCSPRSGDLSVYWYQQSLDQGLQFLIQYYNGEERAKGNILERFSAQQFPDLHSELNLSSLELGDSALYFCASSVAMGTEAFFGQGTRLTVV.

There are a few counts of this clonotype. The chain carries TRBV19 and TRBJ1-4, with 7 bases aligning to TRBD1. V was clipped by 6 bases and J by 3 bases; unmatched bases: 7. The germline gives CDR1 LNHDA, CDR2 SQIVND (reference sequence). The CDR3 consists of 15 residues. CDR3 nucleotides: TGTGCCAGTAGCGGCCAGGGGGTGGCTAATGAAAAACTGTTTTTT. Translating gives CASSGQGVANEKLFF.

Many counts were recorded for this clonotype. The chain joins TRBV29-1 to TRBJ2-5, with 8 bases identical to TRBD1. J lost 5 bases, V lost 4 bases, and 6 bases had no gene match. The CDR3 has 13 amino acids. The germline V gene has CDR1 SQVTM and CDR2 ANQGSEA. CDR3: CSVAGQGGETQYF. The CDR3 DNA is TGCAGCGTTGCTGGACAGGGTGGGGAGACCCAGTACTTC.

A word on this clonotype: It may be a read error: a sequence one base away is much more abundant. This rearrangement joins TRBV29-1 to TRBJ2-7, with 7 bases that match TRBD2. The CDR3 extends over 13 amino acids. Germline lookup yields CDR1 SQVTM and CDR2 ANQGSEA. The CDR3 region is CSVGEGIPYEQYF. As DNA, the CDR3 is TGCAGTGTAGGGGAGGGGATCCCCTACGAGCAGTACTTC.

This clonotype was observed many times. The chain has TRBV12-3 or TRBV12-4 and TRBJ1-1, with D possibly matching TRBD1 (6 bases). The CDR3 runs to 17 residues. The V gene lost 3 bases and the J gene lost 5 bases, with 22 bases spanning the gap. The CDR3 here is CASSLATDRLFETEAFF. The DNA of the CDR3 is TGTGCCAGCAGTTTGGCTACTGACAGGTTGTTCGAAACTGAAGCTTTCTTT.

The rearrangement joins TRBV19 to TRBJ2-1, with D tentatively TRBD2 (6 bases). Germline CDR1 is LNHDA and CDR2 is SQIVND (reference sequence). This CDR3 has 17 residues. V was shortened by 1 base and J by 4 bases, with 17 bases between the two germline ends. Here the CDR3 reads CASSIAYRDFRYNEQFF. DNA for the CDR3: TGTGCCAGTAGTATAGCCTACCGGGACTTCCGTTACAATGAGCAGTTCTTC.

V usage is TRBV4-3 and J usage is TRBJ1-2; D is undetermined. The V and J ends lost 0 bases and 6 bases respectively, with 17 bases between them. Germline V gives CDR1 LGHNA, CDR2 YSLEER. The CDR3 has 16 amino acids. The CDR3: CASSQDGRRVRDGYTF. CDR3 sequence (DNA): TGCGCCAGCAGCCAAGACGGTCGGCGGGTTCGGGATGGCTACACCTTC.